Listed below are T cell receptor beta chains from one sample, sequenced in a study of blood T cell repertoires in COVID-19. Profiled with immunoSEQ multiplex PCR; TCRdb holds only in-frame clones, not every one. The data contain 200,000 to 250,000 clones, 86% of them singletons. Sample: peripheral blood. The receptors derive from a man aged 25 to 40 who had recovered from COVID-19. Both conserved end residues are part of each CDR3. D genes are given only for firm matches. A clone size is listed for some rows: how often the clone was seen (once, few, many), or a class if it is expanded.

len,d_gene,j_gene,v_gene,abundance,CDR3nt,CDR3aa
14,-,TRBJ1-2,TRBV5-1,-,TGCGCCAGCAGCGTAGCAGGGCCCAACTATGGCTACACCTTC,CASSVAGPNYGYTF
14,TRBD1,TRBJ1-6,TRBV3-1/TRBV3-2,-,TGTGCCAGCAGCCTACAGGGGACACCTCCGTCCCTCCACTTT,CASSLQGTPPSLHF
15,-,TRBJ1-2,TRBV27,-,TGTGCCACCCGTTTTGATCTAGGGGGATTCTATGGCTACACCTTC,CATRFDLGGFYGYTF
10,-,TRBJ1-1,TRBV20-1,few,TGCAGTGCTGGCGGGGCAGAAGCTTTCTTT,CSAGGAEAFF
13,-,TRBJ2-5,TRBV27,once,TGTGCCAGCACCTCGACGGCGGGTGAGACCCAGTACTTC,CASTSTAGETQYF
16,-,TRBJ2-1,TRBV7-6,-,TGTGCCAGCAGCGCTAGGGGGGGAGGATCCTACAATGAGCAGTTCTTC,CASSARGGGSYNEQFF
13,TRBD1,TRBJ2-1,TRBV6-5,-,TGTGCCAGCAGCCGGGACAGGGGTCGTGAGCAGTTCTTC,CASSRDRGREQFF
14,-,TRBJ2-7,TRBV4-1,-,TGCGCCAGCAGCCAAGAGGGGGCCTGGGACGAGCAGTACTTC,CASSQEGAWDEQYF
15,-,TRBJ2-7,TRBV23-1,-,TGCGCCAGCAGTCAAGACCCAGGGGGGCCCGGCGAGCAGTACTTC,CASSQDPGGPGEQYF
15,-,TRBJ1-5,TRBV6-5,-,TGTGCCAGCACTCCCGTAGCGGGAGGTAGACAGCCCCAGCATTTT,CASTPVAGGRQPQHF
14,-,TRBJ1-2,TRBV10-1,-,TGCGCCAGCAGTGAGTCTCGGGCTAACTATGGCTACACCTTC,CASSESRANYGYTF
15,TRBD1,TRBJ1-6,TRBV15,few,TGTGCCACCAGCAGGAGGGGGCGCAGGGATTCACCCCTCCACTTT,CATSRRGRRDSPLHF
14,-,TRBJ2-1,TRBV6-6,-,TGTGCCAGCAGTTACGGGCCGGTGTACAATGAGCAGTTCTTC,CASSYGPVYNEQFF
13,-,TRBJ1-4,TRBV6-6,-,TGTGCCAGCAACAGGGACGTTAATGAAAAACTGTTTTTT,CASNRDVNEKLFF
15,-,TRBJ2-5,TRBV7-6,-,TGTGCCAGCAGAATCAGAGCAGGGTGGCAAGAGACCCAGTACTTC,CASRIRAGWQETQYF
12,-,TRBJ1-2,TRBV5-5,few,TGTGCCAGCAGCTTGGAGGGAGGAGGCTACACCTTC,CASSLEGGGYTF
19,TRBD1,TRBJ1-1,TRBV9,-,TGTGCCAGCAGCGAGCCCGGGACAGGGGGCCGCCTGGTGAGACTTGAAGCTTTCTTT,CASSEPGTGGRLVRLEAFF
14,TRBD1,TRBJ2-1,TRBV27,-,TGTGCCAGCAGCATAACGGGACAGGGCAATGAGCAGTTCTTC,CASSITGQGNEQFF
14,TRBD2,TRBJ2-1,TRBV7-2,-,TGTGCCAGCACCCTAGCGGGGGGGTACAATGAGCAGTTCTTC,CASTLAGGYNEQFF
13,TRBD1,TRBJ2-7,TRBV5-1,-,TGCGCCAGCAGCTGGGACAGGTGGTACGAGCAGTACTTC,CASSWDRWYEQYF
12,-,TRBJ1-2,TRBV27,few,TGTGCCAGCAGTTCGCCGGGGTATGGCTACACCTTC,CASSSPGYGYTF
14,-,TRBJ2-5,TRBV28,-,TGTGCCAGCAGTCCCTCCGGGGTACGAGAGACCCAGTACTTC,CASSPSGVRETQYF
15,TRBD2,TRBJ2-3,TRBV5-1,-,TGCGCCAGCAGCTATCGGACTAGCCTCACAGATACGCAGTATTTT,CASSYRTSLTDTQYF
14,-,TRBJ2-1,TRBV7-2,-,TGTGCCAGCAGGGTGATTGGGGGGAACAATGAGCAGTTCTTC,CASRVIGGNNEQFF
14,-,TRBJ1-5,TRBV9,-,TGTGCCAGCAGCGTAGGGGGAGAGGAGCAGCCCCAGCATTTT,CASSVGGEEQPQHF
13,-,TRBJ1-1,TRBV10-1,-,TGCGCCAGCAGTGAGAGCCAGGGTGGAGAAGCTTTCTTT,CASSESQGGEAFF
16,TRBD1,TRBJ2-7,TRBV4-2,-,TGTGCCAGCAGCCCTTCCGGGACAGGGGGCACGTACGAGCAGTACTTC,CASSPSGTGGTYEQYF